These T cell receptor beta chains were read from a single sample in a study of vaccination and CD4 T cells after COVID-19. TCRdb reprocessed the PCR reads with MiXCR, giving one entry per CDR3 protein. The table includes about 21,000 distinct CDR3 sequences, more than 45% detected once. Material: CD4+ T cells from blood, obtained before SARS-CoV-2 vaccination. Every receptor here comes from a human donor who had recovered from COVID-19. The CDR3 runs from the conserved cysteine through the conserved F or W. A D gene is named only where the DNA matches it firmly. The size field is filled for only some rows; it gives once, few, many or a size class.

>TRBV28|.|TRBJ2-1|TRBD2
TGTGCCAGCAAGGCTAGCGGGAGGGACAATGAGCAGTTCTTC
CASKASGRDNEQFF
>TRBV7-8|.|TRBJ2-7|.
TGTGCCAGCAGCTTAGAGGAGGTCCTCTCCTACGAGCAGTACTTC
CASSLEEVLSYEQYF
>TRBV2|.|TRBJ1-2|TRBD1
TGTGCCAGCAGTAAAGACAGGGGGCGGGAAGACACCTTC
CASSKDRGREDTF
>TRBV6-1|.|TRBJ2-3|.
TGTGCCAGCAGCCAACAGGGCCTCACAGATACGCAGTATTTT
CASSQQGLTDTQYF
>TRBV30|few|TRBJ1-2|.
TGTGCCTGGAGGGGGCTTAGGGACCGATCTAACTATGGCTACACCTTC
CAWRGLRDRSNYGYTF
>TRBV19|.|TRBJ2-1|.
TGTGCCAGTAGTATGAAAAGGGGTGGTTACAATGAGCAGTTCTTC
CASSMKRGGYNEQFF
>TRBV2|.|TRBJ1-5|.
TGTGCCAGCAGCGTGACAGGTCTTGGTCAGCCCCAGCATTTT
CASSVTGLGQPQHF
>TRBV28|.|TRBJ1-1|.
TGTGCCAGCAGTCAGGTTACAGCGAACACTGAAGCTTTCTTT
CASSQVTANTEAFF
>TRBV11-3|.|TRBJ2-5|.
TGTGCCAGCAGCTTAGCAGGGCAGTACCAAGAGACCCAGTACTTC
CASSLAGQYQETQYF
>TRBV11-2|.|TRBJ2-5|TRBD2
TGTGCCAGCACCCAACATGCTAGCGGAGGCCAAGAGACCCAGTACTTC
CASTQHASGGQETQYF
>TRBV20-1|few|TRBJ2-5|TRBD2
TGCAGTGCTAGCGGGAGGAGTATAGAGACCCAGTACTTC
CSASGRSIETQYF
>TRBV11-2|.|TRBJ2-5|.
TGTGCCAGCAGCTTAGTGACTCGGGACAGAGGGGGGGGGTACCAAGAGACCCAGTACTTC
CASSLVTRDRGGGYQETQYF
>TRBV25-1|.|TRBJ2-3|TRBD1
TGTGCCAGCAGTGAATTCGGGACAGGGGTATCAGATACGCAGTATTTT
CASSEFGTGVSDTQYF
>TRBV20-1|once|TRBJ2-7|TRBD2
TGCAGTGCTAGAGCTCTAGCGGGAGGAACCTACGAGCAGTACTTC
CSARALAGGTYEQYF
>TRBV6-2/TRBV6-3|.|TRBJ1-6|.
TGTGCCAGCAGATTGGAGGGGTCCCCTTCACCCCTCCACTTT
CASRLEGSPSPLHF
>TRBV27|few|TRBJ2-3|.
TGTGCCAGCAGTTCATTAGATACGCAGTATTTT
CASSSLDTQYF
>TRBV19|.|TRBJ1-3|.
TGTGCCAGTAGTATGACGGGTGGAAACACCATATATTTT
CASSMTGGNTIYF
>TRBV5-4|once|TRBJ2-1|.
TGTGCCAGCAGCTCCTCCGGGGAACGCTCCTACAATGAGCAGTTCTTC
CASSSSGERSYNEQFF
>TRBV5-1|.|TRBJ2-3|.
TGCGCCAGCAGCCCCAGACAGGGCACAGATACGCAGTATTTT
CASSPRQGTDTQYF
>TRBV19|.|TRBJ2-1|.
TGTGCCAGTAGTCCACGGGGGAGAGGGTCCTACAATGAGCAGTTCTTC
CASSPRGRGSYNEQFF
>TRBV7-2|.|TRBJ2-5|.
TGTGCCAGCAGCAAAAGCTGGGCTATCTCTGAGACCCAGTACTTC
CASSKSWAISETQYF
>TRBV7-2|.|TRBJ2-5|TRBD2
TGTGCCAGCAGCTCGACCTCAGGACTAGTTCTAGAAGGGCAGACCCAGTACTTC
CASSSTSGLVLEGQTQYF
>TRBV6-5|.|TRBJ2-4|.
TGTGCCAGCAGTTACTCGACCGGGAGAGGAAACATTCAGTACTTC
CASSYSTGRGNIQYF
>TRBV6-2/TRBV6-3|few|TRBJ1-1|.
TGTGCCAGCAGTTTGGACGGGAACACTGAAGCTTTCTTT
CASSLDGNTEAFF
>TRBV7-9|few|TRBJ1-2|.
TGTGCCAGCAGCTTAATTGTGGACTATGGCTACACCTTC
CASSLIVDYGYTF